This T cell receptor (beta chain) is drawn from a study of blood T cell repertoires in COVID-19. Study information: Samples of COVID-19 (acute and convalescent) were obtained from the United States, Italy and Spain.

Participant reports of clinical history set cohort assignment. The germline V gene encodes CDR1 SEHNR and CDR2 FQNEAQ (reference sequence). The V end lost 5 bases, the J end lost 2 bases, and 12 bases lay between the germline ends. This CDR3 region has 15 residues. Source study methods: Nucleated cell counts were estimated from reference gene primer amplification. Profiled with immunoSEQ multiplex PCR; TCRdb holds only in-frame clones, not every one. The V and J calls and clone size come from that table; D and trimming were worked out from the DNA. Of some 300,000 clones listed, just under 90% were seen once; the top ten hold less than 9.5%.

The receptor was isolated from a woman younger than 45 who had recovered from COVID-19. Sequences were obtained from PBMCs or T cells enriched from blood (not recorded which). The chain recombines TRBV7-9 with TRBJ2-2; tentatively, D is TRBD1 (6 bases). The CDR3: CASSAQGRNTGELFF. In DNA, the CDR3 is TGTGCCAGCAGCGCCCAGGGGCGTAACACCGGGGAGCTGTTTTTT.